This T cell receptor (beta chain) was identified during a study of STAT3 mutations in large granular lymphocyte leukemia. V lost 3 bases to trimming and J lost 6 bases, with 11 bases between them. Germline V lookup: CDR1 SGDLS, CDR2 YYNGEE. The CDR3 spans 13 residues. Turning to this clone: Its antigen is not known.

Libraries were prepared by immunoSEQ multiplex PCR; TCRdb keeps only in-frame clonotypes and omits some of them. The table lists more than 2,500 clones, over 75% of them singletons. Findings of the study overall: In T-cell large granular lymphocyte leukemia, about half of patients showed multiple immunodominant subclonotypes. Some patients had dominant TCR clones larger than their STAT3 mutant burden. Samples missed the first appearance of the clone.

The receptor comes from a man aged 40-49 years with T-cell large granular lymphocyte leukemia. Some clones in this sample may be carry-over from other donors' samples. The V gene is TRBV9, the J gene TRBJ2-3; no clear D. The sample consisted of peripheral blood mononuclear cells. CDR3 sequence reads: CASSAITRDTQYF. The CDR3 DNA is TGTGCCAGCAGCGCGATAACGAGGGATACGCAGTATTTT.